One and the same sample provided the 10 T cell receptor beta chains below, sequenced in a study of T-cell reconstitution after alpha-beta-depleted transplantation in children. Unique molecular identifiers were used to barcode this TCRbeta library. TCRdb reanalysed the PCR reads using MiXCR and keeps one entry per CDR3 protein. Here the sample spans 200,000 to 250,000 distinct CDR3 sequences, roughly a quarter being singletons. The sequencing used PBMCs, collected before TCRalphabeta/CD19-depleted stem cell transplant. The receptors stem from a girl aged 2 to 10 with Fanconi anemia, due to receive a stem cell transplant.

In its sample, this clonotype was seen many times. V gene TRBV6-5 combines with J gene TRBJ2-5; a weak D match, TRBD1 (6 bases). CDR3 length: 14 amino acids. Trimming shortened V by 5 bases and J by 2 bases, and 12 bases separated the two germline ends. Germline V gives CDR1 MNHEY, CDR2 SVGAGI. The CDR3 sequence: CASSRTGTQETQYF. CDR3 sequence (DNA): TGTGCCAGCAGTCGTACCGGGACACAAGAGACCCAGTACTTC.

The rearrangement links TRBV20-1 to TRBJ2-7; TRBD1 or TRBD2 may be the D gene (5 bases each). There are 14 residues in the CDR3. The V end was cut by 2 bases, the J end by 0 bases, with 11 bases between. Germline CDR1 reads DFQATT; CDR2 reads SNEGSKA (reference sequence). CDR3 protein: CSARRGLSSYEQYF. CDR3 DNA sequence: TGCAGTGCTAGACGGGGCCTGAGCTCCTACGAGCAGTACTTC.

This chain links TRBV5-1 with TRBJ2-1, with no clear D. Germline assignment: CDR1 SGHRS and CDR2 YFSETQ. Trimming cost V 0 bases and J 7 bases, with 5 bases left between them. The CDR3 length is 12 residues. The DNA of the CDR3 is TGCGCCAGCAGCTTGGCTTGGAATGAGCAGTTCTTC. Its protein is CASSLAWNEQFF.

This clonotype was picked up many times. The chain couples TRBV5-5 to TRBJ2-7, with D perhaps TRBD1 or TRBD2 (6 bases each). V shed 4 bases and J shed 4 bases, with 12 bases lying between them. The CDR3 is made up of 13 amino acids. Germline V gives CDR1 SGHKS, CDR2 YYEKEE (reference sequence). CDR3 nucleotides: TGTGCCAGCAGCCTGACAGGACTATACGAGCAGTACTTC. It codes for CASSLTGLYEQYF.

The chain recombines TRBV28 with TRBJ2-1; weak D call: TRBD2 (5 bases). CDR1 and CDR2 from the germline V gene are MDHEN and SYDVKM. The CDR3 loop spans 16 amino acids. V lost 6 bases and J lost 8, with 23 bases in between. CDR3 in amino acids: CASSTYKSVLGYEQFF. DNA of the CDR3: TGTGCCAGCAGCACCTACAAGAGCGTACTAGGCTATGAGCAGTTCTTC.

This clonotype was seen ten or more times. CDR3 region: CSARDARQGTYEQYF. The DNA for the CDR3 is TGCAGTGCTAGAGATGCGAGACAGGGAACCTACGAGCAGTACTTC. V gene TRBV20-1 combines with J gene TRBJ2-7, with 7 bases identical to TRBD1. The CDR3 sequence is 15 residues long. The J segment lost 2 bases and the V segment lost 0 bases, leaving 7 bases of the junction unmatched. Germline V gives CDR1 DFQATT, CDR2 SNEGSKA (reference sequence).

This clonotype was counted at least ten times. The chain uses TRBV29-1 and TRBJ2-5; TRBD2 matches at 7 bases. CDR3 length: 16 residues. V trimming: 5 bases; J trimming: 0 bases; junction bases outside the gene matches: 12. CDR1 is SQVTM and CDR2 is ANQGSEA in the germline V gene. CDR3 coding DNA: TGCAGCGTTATTCCCCTTGTAGCGGGTGACCAAGAGACCCAGTACTTC. Protein: CSVIPLVAGDQETQYF.

This clonotype has at least ten counts. The chain has TRBV12-3 or TRBV12-4 and TRBJ1-1; D is unclear. The ends were cut back, 6 bases at V and 1 base at J, with 0 bases in the middle. The CDR3 extends over 10 amino acids. The CDR3 DNA follows: TGTGCCAGCAGGAACACTGAAGCTTTCTTT. Residues: CASRNTEAFF.

This clonotype was found many times. The rearrangement links TRBV29-1 to TRBJ2-7; 11 bases fit TRBD2. Per the germline V gene, CDR1 is SQVTM and CDR2 is ANQGSEA. The J segment lost 2 bases and the V segment lost 5 bases, leaving 11 bases of the junction unmatched. The CDR3 length is 16 residues. CDR3 in amino acids: CSVSPTLLAGAYEQYF. The CDR3 DNA reads as TGCAGCGTTTCCCCGACCCTACTAGCGGGAGCCTACGAGCAGTACTTC.

V gene TRBV10-3 combines with J gene TRBJ2-1; 12 bases match TRBD2. Germline V lookup: CDR1 ENHRY, CDR2 SYGVKD. This CDR3 has 18 amino acids. The V segment lost 2 bases and the J segment 7 bases; nucleotides outside the gene matches: 12. For the CDR3, the DNA is TGTGCCATCAGTGAGAACGTCCTAGCGGGAGGGCCTAGGAATGAGCAGTTCTTC. Protein: CAISENVLAGGPRNEQFF.